The rows below give T cell receptor beta chains drawn from one sample of a study of blood T cell repertoires in COVID-19. The assay was immunoSEQ multiplex PCR, and TCRdb's table has in-frame clones only and misses some. The table includes roughly 14,000 clones, over 80% detected once. Sequenced sample: peripheral blood. These receptors were taken from a human donor with active COVID-19. The donor label of this sample is uncertain. The CDR3 runs from the conserved cysteine through the conserved F or W. D genes are given only for firm matches. Some rows have no size entry. The others give once, few or many, or a class for an expanded clone.

d_gene: TRBD1
v_gene: TRBV27
j_gene: TRBJ1-6
abundance: -
CDR3nt: TGTGCCAGCAGAGGGGACAGGTCCAATAATTCACCCCTCCACTTT
CDR3aa: CASRGDRSNNSPLHF

d_gene: -
v_gene: TRBV10-3
j_gene: TRBJ1-6
abundance: -
CDR3nt: TGTGCCATCAGTGAGACAGGGACAAATTCACCCCTCCACTTT
CDR3aa: CAISETGTNSPLHF

d_gene: -
v_gene: TRBV29-1
j_gene: TRBJ2-5
abundance: once
CDR3nt: TGCAGCGTTGGGCTGGGAGGCCCTCGCCAAGAGACCCAGTACTTC
CDR3aa: CSVGLGGPRQETQYF

d_gene: -
v_gene: TRBV19
j_gene: TRBJ1-6
abundance: -
CDR3nt: TGTGCCAGTAGTCCTCGGTTCTCTGATTCACCCCTCCACTTT
CDR3aa: CASSPRFSDSPLHF

d_gene: -
v_gene: TRBV7-2
j_gene: TRBJ1-5
abundance: -
CDR3nt: TGTGCCAGCAGCGGTGGCGGGGCAGGTCAGCCCCAGCATTTT
CDR3aa: CASSGGGAGQPQHF

d_gene: -
v_gene: TRBV24-1
j_gene: TRBJ1-4
abundance: -
CDR3nt: TGTGCCACCGGAACCGGAGGACAGTTTAATGAAAAACTGTTTTTT
CDR3aa: CATGTGGQFNEKLFF

d_gene: TRBD2
v_gene: TRBV27
j_gene: TRBJ2-7
abundance: -
CDR3nt: TGTGCCAGCAGTTTATGGCGCCTAGCGGGACCCGAGCAGTACTTC
CDR3aa: CASSLWRLAGPEQYF

d_gene: -
v_gene: TRBV6-7
j_gene: TRBJ2-2
abundance: -
CDR3nt: TGTGCCAGCAGTTACTCGTTCAGGGGCCAGGGCGGGGAGCTGTTTTTT
CDR3aa: CASSYSFRGQGGELFF

d_gene: TRBD2
v_gene: TRBV11-2
j_gene: TRBJ2-3
abundance: -
CDR3nt: TGTGCCAGCAGCTTAGCTGGACTAGCCCCAGATACGCAGTATTTT
CDR3aa: CASSLAGLAPDTQYF

d_gene: -
v_gene: TRBV5-4
j_gene: TRBJ1-6
abundance: -
CDR3nt: TGTGCCAGCAGCTTGGCGGGAGTATATAATTCACCCCTCCACTTT
CDR3aa: CASSLAGVYNSPLHF

d_gene: TRBD1
v_gene: TRBV5-1
j_gene: TRBJ2-1
abundance: -
CDR3nt: TGCGCCAGCAGGCCAGACAGGGGACCTTACAATGAGCAGTTCTTC
CDR3aa: CASRPDRGPYNEQFF

d_gene: TRBD2
v_gene: TRBV30
j_gene: TRBJ2-1
abundance: -
CDR3nt: TGTGCCTGGAGTGCCGGGACTAGCGGCTACAATGAGCAGTTCTTC
CDR3aa: CAWSAGTSGYNEQFF

d_gene: -
v_gene: TRBV2
j_gene: TRBJ1-1
abundance: -
CDR3nt: TGTGCCAGCAGTGAAGCCCGGGGGGCTGAAGCTTTCTTT
CDR3aa: CASSEARGAEAFF

d_gene: -
v_gene: TRBV23-1
j_gene: TRBJ2-3
abundance: -
CDR3nt: TGCGCCAGCAGTCATACGCCGGAGAACACAGATACGCAGTATTTT
CDR3aa: CASSHTPENTDTQYF

d_gene: TRBD1
v_gene: TRBV5-1
j_gene: TRBJ2-1
abundance: -
CDR3nt: TGCGCCAGCAGCTTGGCGGGACAGAGCTCCTACAATGAGCAGTTCTTC
CDR3aa: CASSLAGQSSYNEQFF

d_gene: TRBD1
v_gene: TRBV11-2
j_gene: TRBJ2-7
abundance: -
CDR3nt: TGTGCCAGCAGCCAGGACAGGGTAGGCTACGAGCAGTACTTC
CDR3aa: CASSQDRVGYEQYF

d_gene: TRBD2
v_gene: TRBV4-2
j_gene: TRBJ2-6
abundance: -
CDR3nt: TGTGCCAGCAGCCAAGATCGACGGGAGGGCAACGTCCTGACTTTC
CDR3aa: CASSQDRREGNVLTF

d_gene: -
v_gene: TRBV6-6
j_gene: TRBJ1-3
abundance: -
CDR3nt: TGTGCCAGCAGTCTACCCGCGGATCCTGGCTCTGGAAACACCATATATTTT
CDR3aa: CASSLPADPGSGNTIYF

d_gene: TRBD1
v_gene: TRBV2
j_gene: TRBJ1-5
abundance: once
CDR3nt: TGTGCCAGCAGTGCCGGGACAGCAAATCAGCCCCAGCATTTT
CDR3aa: CASSAGTANQPQHF

d_gene: TRBD1
v_gene: TRBV2
j_gene: TRBJ2-1
abundance: -
CDR3nt: TGTGCCAGCAGGGGGGACAGTCTTGAGCAGTTCTTC
CDR3aa: CASRGDSLEQFF

d_gene: -
v_gene: TRBV5-1
j_gene: TRBJ2-7
abundance: -
CDR3nt: TGCGCCAGCAGCTTGGACAGGGCAAGGGTCGTCCCCTACGAGCAGTACTTC
CDR3aa: CASSLDRARVVPYEQYF

d_gene: TRBD1
v_gene: TRBV27
j_gene: TRBJ1-5
abundance: -
CDR3nt: TGTGCCAGCAGTTTAATGGACAGGGGGCGAAGGAATCAGCCCCAGCATTTT
CDR3aa: CASSLMDRGRRNQPQHF

d_gene: -
v_gene: TRBV10-1
j_gene: TRBJ1-1
abundance: -
CDR3nt: TGCGCCAGCAGTGCCACTTCCAGGGGATACGGAGCTTTCTTT
CDR3aa: CASSATSRGYGAFF

d_gene: -
v_gene: TRBV5-4
j_gene: TRBJ2-5
abundance: -
CDR3nt: TGTGCCAGCAGCTTCCGGGACTACCAAGAGACCCAGTACTTC
CDR3aa: CASSFRDYQETQYF

d_gene: TRBD1
v_gene: TRBV28
j_gene: TRBJ1-5
abundance: -
CDR3nt: TGTGCCAGCAGGGGACAGGACTTTAGCAATCAGCCCCAGCATTTT
CDR3aa: CASRGQDFSNQPQHF

d_gene: -
v_gene: TRBV2
j_gene: TRBJ1-1
abundance: -
CDR3nt: TGTGCCAGCAAATTACAGGTGGGGAACACTGAAGCTTTCTTT
CDR3aa: CASKLQVGNTEAFF

d_gene: TRBD1
v_gene: TRBV6-2/TRBV6-3
j_gene: TRBJ1-1
abundance: -
CDR3nt: TGTGCCAGCAGTTACAAAGGGGGCAGGGAGAGCACTGAAGCTTTCTTT
CDR3aa: CASSYKGGRESTEAFF

d_gene: -
v_gene: TRBV5-3
j_gene: TRBJ1-6
abundance: -
CDR3nt: TGTGCCAGAAGCTTGGTTGGGGGAGCGGGTTCACCCCTCCACTTT
CDR3aa: CARSLVGGAGSPLHF

d_gene: -
v_gene: TRBV18
j_gene: TRBJ1-1
abundance: -
CDR3nt: TGTGCCAGCTCACCCAGGCAAGAGGGAGGTACTGAAGCTTTCTTT
CDR3aa: CASSPRQEGGTEAFF

d_gene: TRBD2
v_gene: TRBV2
j_gene: TRBJ2-3
abundance: -
CDR3nt: TGTGCCAGCAGTACTAGCGGGAGCGGGTCAGATACGCAGTATTTT
CDR3aa: CASSTSGSGSDTQYF

d_gene: -
v_gene: TRBV6-9
j_gene: TRBJ1-2
abundance: -
CDR3nt: TGTGCCAGCAGTCCCCCGACAGGTGATAACTATGGCTACACCTTC
CDR3aa: CASSPPTGDNYGYTF

d_gene: TRBD2
v_gene: TRBV28
j_gene: TRBJ2-1
abundance: -
CDR3nt: TGTGCCAGCAGTCGGACTAGCGGGGGGTCCAATGAGCAGTTCTTC
CDR3aa: CASSRTSGGSNEQFF

d_gene: -
v_gene: TRBV19
j_gene: TRBJ2-1
abundance: -
CDR3nt: TGTGCCAGTAAACCGAGCTCCTACAATGAGCAGTTCTTC
CDR3aa: CASKPSSYNEQFF

d_gene: -
v_gene: TRBV12-3/TRBV12-4
j_gene: TRBJ1-1
abundance: -
CDR3nt: TGTGCCAGCAGTTTAACAGCGGGCACTGAAGCTTTCTTT
CDR3aa: CASSLTAGTEAFF

d_gene: -
v_gene: TRBV5-5
j_gene: TRBJ2-1
abundance: -
CDR3nt: TGTGCCAGCAGCTTTAGGGGGAGGGAGTACAATGAGCAGTTCTTC
CDR3aa: CASSFRGREYNEQFF

d_gene: -
v_gene: TRBV15
j_gene: TRBJ1-2
abundance: -
CDR3nt: TGTGCCACCAGCAGAGAAGGGAGGGCTCGGGGCTACACCTTC
CDR3aa: CATSREGRARGYTF

d_gene: TRBD1
v_gene: TRBV6-6
j_gene: TRBJ2-1
abundance: -
CDR3nt: TGTGCCAGCAGTCCACGTCGGACAGGGGGGGCTGGCAATGAGCAGTTCTTC
CDR3aa: CASSPRRTGGAGNEQFF